This TCR beta chain was sequenced during a study of T cells in tumors after PD-1 blockade. Some clones are missing from TCRdb's copy, which holds only in-frame ones; the method was immunoSEQ multiplex PCR. The repertoire holds approximately 15,000 clones, with roughly four fifths as singletons. Turning to this clone: Its target is not known.

The CDR3 runs to 15 residues. Germline V gene lookup returns CDR1 WNHNN and CDR2 SYGVQD (reference sequence). V gave up 2 bases and J gave up 1 base, with 11 bases separating them. Overall study results and limits: Blood contained about 40% of the tumor's TCR clonotypes.

V is TRBV10-1 and J is TRBJ1-1, with D maybe TRBD1 (5 bases). This TCR was recovered from a human donor with basal cell carcinoma. The source was PBMCs, collected after anti-PD-1 treatment. The CDR3 DNA sequence: TGCGCCAGCAGTGAGAAGGCAGGGTGGAACACTGAAGCTTTCTTT. The encoded protein is CASSEKAGWNTEAFF.